The 20 T cell receptor beta chains in this list originate from one sample, sequenced in a study of blood T cell repertoires in COVID-19. Assay: immunoSEQ multiplex PCR; the TCRdb copy retains only in-frame clones and omits some. Here the sample spans about 120,000 clones, about nine tenths being singletons. The sequencing input was peripheral blood. These receptors were collected from a man aged 45-65 years with acute or convalescent COVID-19.

This rearrangement joins TRBV9 to TRBJ2-7; TRBD1 agrees at 11 bases. The CDR3 contains 14 residues. V shed 3 bases and J 3 bases; nucleotides not matched to a gene: 2. The germline V gene has CDR1 SGDLS and CDR2 YYNGEE. Here the CDR3 reads CASSGGQGDYEQYF. The DNA of the CDR3 is TGTGCCAGCAGCGGGGGACAGGGGGACTACGAGCAGTACTTC. Variable domain in full (rest from reference TRBV9 and TRBJ2-7): DSGVTQTPKHLITATGQRVTLRCSPRSGDLSVYWYQQSLDQGLQFLIQYYNGEERAKGNILERFSAQQFPDLHSELNLSSLELGDSALYFCASSGGQGDYEQYFGPGTRLTVT.

The chain joins TRBV27 to TRBJ1-4; the match to TRBD1 covers 11 bases. Germline values: CDR1 MNHEY, CDR2 SMNVEV (reference sequence). Trimming took 6 bases from V and 8 from J; bases not matched to a gene: 14. This CDR3 is built from 17 residues. CDR3 sequence: CASSRTGGQVIPEKLFF. CDR3 DNA: TGTGCCAGCAGCCGGACAGGGGGCCAGGTAATACCCGAAAAACTGTTTTTT.

The CDR3 region has the DNA TGTGCCAGCTCACAGGGACAGGGATCGTGGGCCACTGAAGCTTTCTTT. Its protein product is CASSQGQGSWATEAFF. This rearrangement joins TRBV18 to TRBJ1-1, with 9 bases matching TRBD1. The germline gives CDR1 KGHSH, CDR2 LQKENI. J lost 4 bases, V lost 4 bases, and 10 bases had no gene match. The CDR3 contains 16 residues.

This chain connects TRBV6-2 or TRBV6-3 to TRBJ1-5; TRBD1 matches at 8 bases. V trimming: 7 bases; J trimming: 2 bases; junction bases outside the gene matches: 7. This CDR3 region has 15 residues. Germline CDR1 and CDR2: MNHEY and SVGEGT. CDR3 DNA sequence: TGTGCCAGCACCCCAGGGGGCTCGGGCAATCAGCCCCAGCATTTT. Amino acid sequence: CASTPGGSGNQPQHF.

This chain uses TRBV5-1 with TRBJ2-7; 8 bases are a match to TRBD1. The CDR3 runs 17 residues. CDR1 and CDR2 (germline): SGHRS, YFSETQ. V trimming: 0 bases; J trimming: 6 bases; junction bases outside the gene matches: 14. The CDR3 sequence is CASSLGAGGGLGGEQYF. CDR3 bases: TGCGCCAGCAGCTTGGGAGCAGGGGGCGGTTTGGGCGGCGAGCAGTACTTC.

This rearrangement joins TRBV18 to TRBJ1-5, with D possibly being TRBD1 (6 bases). The germline CDR1 and CDR2 sequences are KGHSH and LQKENI. The CDR3 sequence is 15 residues long. Trimming cost V 3 bases and J 4 bases, with 13 bases left between them. The CDR3 nucleotides are TGTGCCAGCTCACCTACGACAGGAATTAATCAGCCCCAGCATTTT. Amino acids: CASSPTTGINQPQHF.

This chain connects TRBV6-9 to TRBJ1-1, with no clear D. Germline assignment: CDR1 MNHGY and CDR2 SVAAGI. The CDR3 totals 9 residues. The V end was cut by 4 bases, the J end by 12 bases, with 6 bases between. CDR3 sequence reads: CASSSRTFF. The DNA for the CDR3 is TGTGCCAGCAGTTCTAGAACTTTCTTT.

The gene calls are TRBV4-1 and TRBJ2-3; 11 nucleotides match TRBD2. V lost 1 base and J lost 6; bases outside the gene matches: 3. The germline gives CDR1 MGHRA, CDR2 YSYEKL. The CDR3 has 15 amino acids. CDR3 DNA sequence: TGCGCCAGCAGCCAAGTAGCGGGGGGGCGGGATACGCAGTATTTT. It is translated as CASSQVAGGRDTQYF.

The genes are TRBV5-1 and TRBJ1-4, with 10 bases that match TRBD1. With 3 bases clipped from V and 8 bases from J, the junction kept 16 bases outside the gene matches. Germline V gene lookup returns CDR1 SGHRS and CDR2 YFSETQ. The length of the CDR3 is 18 residues. CDR3 protein: CASSSGGQGFGFAEKLFF. CDR3 DNA: TGCGCCAGCAGCTCTGGGGGACAGGGGTTCGGTTTCGCGGAAAAACTGTTTTTT.

The V gene is TRBV28, the J gene TRBJ2-1; 7 positions match TRBD2. This CDR3 is 17 amino acids long. The V and J ends lost 4 bases and 2 bases, in that order; junction bases with no gene match: 11. CDR1 is MDHEN, CDR2 SYDVKM, per germline. The CDR3 DNA sequence: TGTGCCAGCAGTTCTCAAGCGGCGAGCGGGACCTACAATGAGCAGTTCTTC. It yields the protein CASSSQAASGTYNEQFF.

The chain joins TRBV19 to TRBJ1-2, with 8 bases fitting TRBD1. CDR3 length equals 15 residues. J gave up 5 bases and V 6 bases, and 11 bases lay outside the gene matches. Germline lookup yields CDR1 LNHDA and CDR2 SQIVND (reference sequence). The CDR3 DNA sequence: TGTGCCAGTAGAGGACGGGCAGGGGGCCCATATGGCTACACCTTC. Translating gives CASRGRAGGPYGYTF.

The CDR3 nucleotides are TGTGCCAGCAGTTTAATCGGCTACAATGAGCAGTTCTTC. This translates into CASSLIGYNEQFF. The gene calls are TRBV27 and TRBJ2-1; unclear D gene. CDR3 size: 13 residues. In germline, CDR1 is MNHEY, CDR2 SMNVEV (reference sequence). V was clipped by 2 bases and J by 3 bases, with 5 bases between them.

The genes are TRBV6-2 or TRBV6-3 and TRBJ1-2; D might be TRBD1 (6 bases). V was shortened by 2 bases and J by 6 bases, with 16 bases between the two germline ends. This CDR3 region has 15 residues. Germline CDR1 and CDR2: MNHEY and SVGEGT. The DNA of the CDR3 is TGTGCCAGCAGTTACCCCGGAGGGGGGGCGGATGGCTACACCTTC. It codes for CASSYPGGGADGYTF.

The chain is built from TRBV5-5 and TRBJ1-3, with D perhaps TRBD1 (6 bases). This CDR3 region has 15 residues. V dropped 4 bases and J dropped 3 bases, with 14 bases sitting between them. CDR1 is SGHKS and CDR2 is YYEKEE in the germline V gene (reference sequence). The DNA of the CDR3 is TGTGCCAGCAGCAACATTAAAGGGGGTGGAAACACCATATATTTT. Its translation is CASSNIKGGGNTIYF.

The CDR3 region is CASRATGELPYEQYF. The CDR3 region has the DNA TGCGCCAGCAGGGCAACCGGGGAACTTCCCTACGAGCAGTACTTC. The rearrangement uses TRBV4-1 and TRBJ2-7; tentative D call: TRBD2 (5 bases). Germline lookup yields CDR1 MGHRA and CDR2 YSYEKL. The CDR3 runs to 15 residues. V dropped 6 bases and J dropped 2 bases, with 17 bases sitting between them.

The CDR3 coding sequence is TGCGCCAGCAGCTTCGGGGGGCCGAACAATGAGCAGTTCTTC. It is translated as CASSFGGPNNEQFF. The chain is built from TRBV5-1 and TRBJ2-1; D may be TRBD2 (7 bases). Germline V CDR1 and CDR2: SGHRS, YFSETQ. Deletions cut 2 bases from V and 5 bases from J, with 11 bases between. This CDR3 has 14 residues.

This chain connects TRBV19 to TRBJ1-2; D perhaps matches TRBD1 (5 bases). The CDR3 contains 15 residues. Trimming took 3 bases from V and 8 from J, leaving 19 bases between them. Germline V gives CDR1 LNHDA, CDR2 SQIVND (reference sequence). The CDR3 is CASSIQKGIPSGYTF. CDR3 DNA: TGTGCCAGTAGTATTCAGAAGGGGATCCCTTCGGGCTACACCTTC.

The rearrangement links TRBV7-6 to TRBJ1-2; D remains unclear. The CDR3 loop spans 13 amino acids. CDR1 and CDR2 from the germline V gene are SGHVS and FNYEAQ. Trimming pared 5 bases from V and 10 bases from J, leaving 17 bases between. The CDR3 loop reads CASSDSLDPTYTF. The CDR3 DNA follows: TGTGCCAGCAGCGACTCTCTTGACCCGACCTACACCTTC.

This chain uses TRBV4-2 with TRBJ2-1; 12 positions match TRBD2. J gave up 6 bases and V 8 bases, and 11 bases lay outside the gene matches. CDR1 is LGHNA and CDR2 is YNFKEQ in the germline V gene. The CDR3 is 16 residues long. The CDR3 DNA follows: TGTGCCAGCGGAGTAGAGGGACTAGCGGGCCGCAATGAGCAGTTCTTC. It translates to CASGVEGLAGRNEQFF.

This chain links TRBV28 with TRBJ1-4; D gene ambiguous. CDR3 size: 13 residues. Germline-derived CDR1 and CDR2 are MDHEN and SYDVKM. V lost 4 bases and J 1 base, leaving 4 bases between the germline ends. This CDR3 reads CASSYRTNEKLFF. CDR3 sequence (DNA): TGTGCCAGCAGTTATCGAACTAATGAAAAACTGTTTTTT.